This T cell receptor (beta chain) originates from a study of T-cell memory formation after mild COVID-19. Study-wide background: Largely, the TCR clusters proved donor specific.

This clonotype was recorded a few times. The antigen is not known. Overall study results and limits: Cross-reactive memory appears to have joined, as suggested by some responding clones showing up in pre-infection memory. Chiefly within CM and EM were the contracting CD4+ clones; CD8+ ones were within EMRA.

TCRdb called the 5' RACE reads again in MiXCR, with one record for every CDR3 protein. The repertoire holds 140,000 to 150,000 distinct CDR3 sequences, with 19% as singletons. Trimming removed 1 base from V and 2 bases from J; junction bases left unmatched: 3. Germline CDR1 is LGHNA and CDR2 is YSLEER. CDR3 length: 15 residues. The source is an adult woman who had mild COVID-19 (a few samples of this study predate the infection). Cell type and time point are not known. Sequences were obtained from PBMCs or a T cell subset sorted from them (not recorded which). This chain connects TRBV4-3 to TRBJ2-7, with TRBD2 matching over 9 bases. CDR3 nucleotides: TGCGCCAGCAGCCAAGGACTAGCGGATGCCTACGAGCAGTACTTC. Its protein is CASSQGLADAYEQYF.